This entry lists 7 T cell receptor beta chains sequenced from one sample in a study of CD8 T cells in ankylosing spondylitis. A single record per CDR3 protein comes from TCRdb applying MiXCR to the 5' RACE reads. The table has about 160,000 distinct CDR3 sequences, about 17% seen once. The material sequenced was blood, either unsorted or a sorted T cell fraction (not recorded which). All receptors come from a male donor with ankylosing spondylitis or in good health (not recorded which).

This clonotype showed up just a few times. The rearrangement links TRBV4-1 to TRBJ2-2, with D possibly TRBD2 on 6 matching bases. CDR3 size: 16 residues. Trimming removed 4 bases at V and 1 base at J, with 13 bases between. Germline assignment: CDR1 MGHRA and CDR2 YSYEKL. This chain's CDR3 is CASSRERAWNTGELFF. CDR3 in DNA: TGCGCCAGCAGCCGAGAGCGGGCGTGGAACACCGGGGAGCTGTTTTTT.

This clonotype was counted between two and nine times. The rearrangement uses TRBV28 and TRBJ1-1, with D unresolved. V lost 6 bases and J 6 bases, leaving 17 bases between the germline ends. Germline V gives CDR1 MDHEN, CDR2 SYDVKM. This CDR3 is 14 amino acids long. The CDR3 sequence: CASSPPWGGAEAFF. The CDR3 DNA reads TGTGCCAGCAGCCCACCCTGGGGTGGGGCTGAAGCTTTCTTT.

This chain joins TRBV7-9 and TRBJ2-3, with unresolved D. Germline CDR1 reads SEHNR; CDR2 reads FQNEAQ (reference sequence). The germline V and J ends were trimmed by 5 bases and 8 bases, with 14 bases remaining between them. The CDR3 contains 13 residues. The chain's CDR3 is CASSEDGLGTQYF. Here the CDR3 DNA reads TGTGCCAGCAGCGAAGACGGCTTAGGTACGCAGTATTTT.

The chain combines TRBV3-1 with TRBJ2-2; D remains unclear. The CDR3 is 15 amino acids. Germline CDR1 is LGHDT and CDR2 is YNNKEL (reference sequence). V was cut by 10 bases and J by 5 bases, with 20 bases left in between. The CDR3 here is CATCPATLVTGELFF. The CDR3 nucleotides read TGTGCCACCTGCCCGGCCACTTTGGTAACCGGGGAGCTGTTTTTT.

V usage is TRBV10-3 and J usage is TRBJ2-3; 11 nucleotides match TRBD2. CDR1 is ENHRY and CDR2 is SYGVKD in the germline V gene. The CDR3 length is 15 residues. V shed 6 bases and J 0 bases; nucleotides not matched to a gene: 2. The CDR3 loop reads CAISRTSGSTDTQYF. In nucleotides, the CDR3 is TGTGCCATCAGCAGGACTAGCGGGAGCACAGATACGCAGTATTTT.

The chain uses TRBV15 and TRBJ2-7, with TRBD1 as a possible D gene (5 bases). This CDR3 has 14 amino acids. V was pared by 1 base and J by 1 base, with 8 bases between. Germline values: CDR1 LNHNV, CDR2 YYDKDF (reference sequence). CDR3 bases: TGTGCCACCAGCAGAGTTGACAGATCCTACGAGCAGTACTTC. This encodes CATSRVDRSYEQYF.

This clonotype was counted many times. The chain is built from TRBV6-5 and TRBJ2-7; D uncertain. Germline V gene sequence: CDR1 MNHEY, CDR2 SVGAGI. The CDR3 extends over 15 amino acids. V was pared by 0 bases and J by 4 bases, with 13 bases between. CDR3 sequence: CASSYSYRAVYEQYF. The CDR3 DNA sequence: TGTGCCAGCAGTTACTCTTACCGGGCGGTTTACGAGCAGTACTTC.